Presented here are 17 T cell receptor beta chains from one specimen sequenced in a study of T cells in women clearing cervical HPV infection. Only in-frame clones appear in the TCRdb table, and some are missing; sequencing was by immunoSEQ multiplex PCR. This repertoire comprises around 23,000 clones; its ten largest clones make up approximately 2.6%. The sequencing input was blood buffy coat. The receptors originated from a woman between 18 and 69 years old with a cervical HPV16 infection that either progressed to CIN3+ or cleared (not recorded which).

A note on this clone: The read comes to an end 3 residues before the CDR3 does, leaving the germline J gene to fill in the end. The rearrangement joins TRBV6-7 to TRBJ2-7, with 8 nucleotides matching TRBD2. TRBV6-7 is reported as an ORF; its role is uncertain. The V and J ends lost 4 bases and 4 bases, in that order; junction bases with no gene match: 15. The CDR3 length is 17 residues. The CDR3 loop is CASSSPSPRTSTYEQYF. The CDR3 DNA, read in part, is TGTGCCAGCAGTTCCCCCTCTCCCCGGACTAGCACTTACGAG.

The CDR3 bases that were read are TGTGCCAGTAATAGGGGACAGAATACAAATTCACCC. This sequence encodes CASNRGQNTNSP. The full CDR3 is CASNRGQNTNSPLHF. The chain joins TRBV19 to TRBJ1-6; 7 positions agree with TRBD1. Read coverage stops 3 residues before the CDR3 terminus; the germline J gene supplies the remainder. With 7 bases clipped from V and 7 bases from J, the junction kept 10 bases outside the gene matches. CDR3 length: 15 residues. The V gene's germline CDR1 is LNHDA and CDR2 SQIVND (reference sequence).

Regarding this clone: The read is 3 residues too short to cover the CDR3 end, so that end is filled in from the germline J gene. V usage is TRBV18 and J usage is TRBJ1-4; TRBD1 matches 9 bases. CDR3 length: 16 residues. With 2 bases clipped from V and 8 bases from J, the junction kept 9 bases outside the gene matches. The V gene's germline CDR1 is KGHSH and CDR2 LQKENI. Incomplete CDR3 DNA: TGTGCCAGCTCACCAGGGACAGGGAGTCCAGGGGAAAAA. Translating gives CASSPGTGSPGEK. The full CDR3 is CASSPGTGSPGEKLFF. The full variable domain, completed using reference TRBV18 and TRBJ1-4, is NAGVMQNPRHLVRRRGQEARLRCSPMKGHSHVYWYRQLPEEGLKFMVYLQKENIIDESGMPKERFSAEFPKEGPSILRIQQVVRGDSAAYFCASSPGTGSPGEKLFFGSGTQLSVL.

Regarding this clone: Read coverage stops 3 residues before the CDR3 terminus; the germline J gene supplies the remainder. The rearrangement uses TRBV5-1 and TRBJ1-1; 7 nucleotides agree with TRBD1. The CDR3 is made up of 14 amino acids. The germline gives CDR1 SGHRS, CDR2 YFSETQ. Unmatched junction bases numbered 3, after V lost 4 bases and J lost 0 bases. CDR3 DNA, as far as it was read: TGCGCCAGCAGCCAGGGGGGCGTGAACACTGAA. Translation gives CASSQGGVNTE. The whole CDR3 reads CASSQGGVNTEAFF.

Points on this clone: Coverage ceases 3 residues before the CDR3 finishes, and the germline J gene fills in the end. The chain uses TRBV5-1 and TRBJ2-3; 9 bases fit TRBD1. The CDR3 is 15 residues long. Germline lookup yields CDR1 SGHRS and CDR2 YFSETQ. V shed 4 bases, J shed 2 bases, and the junction held 5 bases outside the gene matches. The CDR3 bases that were read are TGCGCCAGCAGCGAAGGACAGGGGAACACAGATACG. Translation gives CASSEGQGNTDT. The CDR3 as a whole reads CASSEGQGNTDTQYF.

On this clone itself: The read is 3 residues too short to cover the CDR3 end, so that end is filled in from the germline J gene. This sequence joins TRBV28 and TRBJ2-3, with D perhaps matching TRBD2 (6 bases). The CDR3 runs to 14 residues. The germline V and J ends were trimmed by 6 bases and 4 bases, with 14 bases remaining between them. Germline CDR1 is MDHEN and CDR2 is SYDVKM. The CDR3 sequence is CASSPKLASDTQYF. The DNA read from the CDR3 is TGTGCCAGCAGCCCTAAACTAGCTTCAGATACG.

A word on this clone: Read data end 3 residues before the CDR3 end; the end is taken from the germline J gene. V usage is TRBV7-3 and J usage is TRBJ1-2; 9 bases are shared with TRBD1. Germline V gene lookup returns CDR1 SGHTA and CDR2 FQGTGA. This CDR3 spans 18 amino acids. The CDR3 sequence: CASSNIETGTGSLEGYTF. Partial CDR3 DNA: TGTGCCAGCAGCAATATCGAGACCGGGACAGGGTCGTTAGAAGGC.

In regard to this clone: The read gets to within 3 residues of the CDR3 end, and the germline J gene fills in the rest. The rearrangement links TRBV20-1 to TRBJ1-6; no clear D gene. The CDR3 sequence is 14 residues long. Germline V CDR1 and CDR2: DFQATT, SNEGSKA (reference sequence). V was trimmed by 3 bases and J by 7 bases, leaving 13 bases between them. CDR3 loop: CSASPGFVNSPLHF. Partial CDR3 DNA: TGCAGTGCTAGCCCCGGGTTTGTGAATTCACCC.

The part of the CDR3 DNA that was read is TGTGCCAGCACCACGAACAGGAAGAGAGGC. This sequence encodes CASTTNRKRG. The complete CDR3 protein is CASTTNRKRGYTF. This sequence joins TRBV13 and TRBJ1-2; TRBD1 might be the D (5 bases). The sequenced fragment ends 3 residues before the CDR3 boundary, so the rest is inferred from the germline J gene. This CDR3 region has 13 residues. Germline V CDR1 and CDR2: PRHDT, FYEKMQ (reference sequence).

For this clone: The read gets to within 3 residues of the CDR3 end, and the germline J gene fills in the rest. The chain has TRBV10-1 and TRBJ2-7; D unresolved. There are 13 residues in the CDR3. Germline CDR1 and CDR2: WNHNN and SYGVQD (reference sequence). Trimming removed 4 bases from V and 3 bases from J, with 10 bases in between. The CDR3 is CASSAGRNYEQYF. The DNA read from the CDR3 is TGCGCCAGCAGTGCTGGCAGGAACTACGAG.

Of note for this clone: The CDR3 end is not reached by the read, which stops 3 residues before it; the germline J gene fills it in. The chain couples TRBV18 to TRBJ2-3; D possibly corresponds to TRBD1 (5 bases). This CDR3 is 14 amino acids long. The germline CDR1 and CDR2 sequences are KGHSH and LQKENI. The CDR3 reads CATTNLRQQETQYF. The sequenced CDR3 bases are TGTGCCACCACAAATCTCAGACAGCAAGAGACG.

On this clone: With the read ending 3 residues before the CDR3 end, the germline J gene is used to fill in that end. The chain couples TRBV5-1 to TRBJ1-1; unclear D gene. The CDR3 sequence is 13 residues long. The germline V gene has CDR1 SGHRS and CDR2 YFSETQ. The part of the CDR3 DNA that was read is TGCGCCAGCAGCTCCGACCCAGGCCGGGGA. Amino acid sequence: CASSSDPGRG. The full CDR3 reads CASSSDPGRGAFF.

With regard to this clone: The read gets to within 3 residues of the CDR3 end, and the germline J gene fills in the rest. The chain carries TRBV5-1 and TRBJ2-1; 8 bases are shared with TRBD2. This CDR3 is 16 amino acids long. Germline CDR1 is SGHRS and CDR2 is YFSETQ. Trimming at V came to 4 bases and at J to 3 bases, leaving 9 bases not matched to a gene. The CDR3 here is CASSLAGGGFYNEQFF. Incomplete CDR3 DNA: TGCGCCAGCAGCCTGGCCGGCGGGGGGTTCTACAATGAG.

In regard to this clone: The same CDR3 can be traced to other DNA sequences in this sample. The sequenced CDR3 bases are TGTGCCGGCTGGGGGGGCTCTGGAAACACC. Its translation is CAGWGGSGNT. The whole CDR3 reads CAGWGGSGNTIYF. This chain connects TRBV7-9 to TRBJ1-3; possibly TRBD1 for D (5 bases). The read is 3 residues too short to cover the CDR3 end, so that end is filled in from the germline J gene. CDR3 length: 13 amino acids. CDR1 and CDR2 from the germline V gene are SEHNR and FQNEAQ (reference sequence). V shed 11 bases and J shed 0 bases, with 11 bases lying between them.

Regarding this clone: The observed sequence ends 3 residues before the CDR3 terminus, with the missing tail filled in from the germline J gene. The genes are TRBV28 and TRBJ1-6, with D maybe TRBD1 (6 bases). CDR1 is MDHEN, CDR2 SYDVKM, per germline. Trimming took off 8 bases at V and 6 bases at J, with 8 bases between the two ends. The CDR3 has 12 amino acids. CDR3 residues: CASYRANSPLHF. Partial CDR3 DNA: TGTGCCAGCTACAGGGCTAATTCACCC.

As to this clone: The missing CDR3 end, 3 residues past where the read stops, is filled in from the germline J gene. The chain has TRBV10-3 and TRBJ2-3; 9 nucleotides align to TRBD2. This CDR3 contains 20 residues. V was pared by 4 bases and J by 2 bases, with 19 bases of the junction left unmatched. Germline CDR1 and CDR2: ENHRY and SYGVKD. The CDR3 DNA, read in part, is TGTGCCATCAGTGCGGTTTCGAGCGGGGGGATGAGAGGGTACACAGATACG. It translates to CAISAVSSGGMRGYTDT. In full, the CDR3 is CAISAVSSGGMRGYTDTQYF.

Considering frequency, this clone is medium-sized (0.01 to 0.1%). Incomplete CDR3 DNA: TGTGCCAGCAGCTTAGCCCTAGATTCGGATACG. Residues: CASSLALDSDT. The complete CDR3 reads CASSLALDSDTQYF. This chain connects TRBV7-9 to TRBJ2-3; no firm D call. Read sequence stops 3 residues before the CDR3 end, and the germline J gene provides the missing end. The germline V gene encodes CDR1 SEHNR and CDR2 FQNEAQ (reference sequence). V lost 0 bases, J lost 6 bases, and 10 bases lay in between. The CDR3 is 14 amino acids.